Listed here are 23 T cell receptor beta chains from one sample, sequenced in a study of cytomegalovirus exposure and HLA in healthy donors. Primers: 60 Vbeta forward and 13 Jbeta reverse. The protocol was immunoSEQ multiplex PCR, while the TCRdb copy is restricted to in-frame clones and leaves out a portion. The sample has 150,000 to 200,000 clones, around three quarters seen once. Sequencing used PBMCs. These receptors all stem from a man aged 50-60 years in good health and CMV-seropositive.

The rearrangement uses TRBV7-3 and TRBJ2-5; the match to TRBD2 covers 13 bases. Per germline, CDR1 SGHTA and CDR2 FQGTGA. The trim removed 6 bases at V and 5 bases at J, leaving 6 bases unmatched. This CDR3 contains 15 residues. CDR3 sequence: CASSKGLAGAETQYF. In nucleotides, the CDR3 is TGTGCCAGCAGTAAAGGACTAGCGGGGGCTGAGACCCAGTACTTC.

The CDR3 DNA reads as TGTGCCGTACTAAGGAACACTGAAGCTTTCTTT. Translation gives CAVLRNTEAFF. The chain carries TRBV27 and TRBJ1-1; D is ambiguous. Deletions cut 11 bases from V and 1 base from J, with 8 bases between. The germline V gene has CDR1 MNHEY and CDR2 SMNVEV (reference sequence). This CDR3 region has 11 residues.

The gene calls are TRBV6-1 and TRBJ1-1, with a weak D call TRBD1 (6 bases). The CDR3 runs 13 residues. CDR1 is MNHNS, CDR2 SASEGT, per germline. V lost 6 bases and J 6 bases, leaving 14 bases between the germline ends. CDR3 protein: CASSPQGFAEAFF. CDR3 DNA: TGTGCCAGCAGCCCACAGGGATTCGCTGAAGCTTTCTTT.

The rearrangement links TRBV19 to TRBJ2-3; a weak D match, TRBD2 (5 bases). Germline assignment: CDR1 LNHDA and CDR2 SQIVND (reference sequence). This CDR3 contains 14 residues. V was clipped by 5 bases and J by 0 bases, with 9 bases between them. The CDR3 protein is CASSGGLSTDTQYF. CDR3 sequence (DNA): TGTGCCAGTAGTGGAGGACTGAGCACAGATACGCAGTATTTT. The entire variable domain, with the rest obtained from reference TRBV19 and TRBJ2-3, is as follows: DGGITQSPKYLFRKEGQNVTLSCEQNLNHDAMYWYRQDPGQGLRLIYYSQIVNDFQKGDIAEGYSVSREKKESFPLTVTSAQKNPTAFYLCASSGGLSTDTQYFGPGTRLTVL.

This clone occurred a few times. This chain uses TRBV5-4 with TRBJ2-3; D gene unclear. The CDR3 is 12 residues long. Germline assignment: CDR1 SGHNT and CDR2 YYREEE (reference sequence). Trimming left V 2 bases short and J 3 bases short, with 4 bases between. The CDR3 DNA follows: TGTGCCAGCAGCTTTAGTACAGATACGCAGTATTTT. Translating it yields CASSFSTDTQYF.

This clone was counted once. This sequence joins TRBV15 and TRBJ2-3; 7 nucleotides align to TRBD1. Germline V gene data show CDR1 as LNHNV and CDR2 as YYDKDF (reference sequence). V trimming: 6 bases; J trimming: 1 base; junction bases outside the gene matches: 13. This CDR3 is built from 17 residues. CDR3 amino acids: CATSGDRVALGTDTQYF. The CDR3 nucleotides read TGTGCCACCAGTGGTGACAGGGTAGCACTTGGCACAGATACGCAGTATTTT. Using reference TRBV15 and TRBJ2-3 for the parts outside the CDR3, the full variable domain is DAMVIQNPRYQVTQFGKPVTLSCSQTLNHNVMYWYQQKSSQAPKLLFHYYDKDFNNEADTPDNFQSRRPNTSFCFLDIRSPGLGDTAMYLCATSGDRVALGTDTQYFGPGTRLTVL.

The table lists this clone with a few counts. The chain carries TRBV7-9 and TRBJ2-5; the D gene is possibly TRBD2 (7 bases). V lost 5 bases to trimming and J lost 3 bases, with 25 bases between them. The CDR3 covers 18 residues. The germline CDR1 and CDR2 sequences are SEHNR and FQNEAQ (reference sequence). The CDR3 DNA is TGTGCCAGCAGCCCTTTTGGGCTAGGTGGGGGGGCGGAAGAGACCCAGTACTTC. Translation: CASSPFGLGGGAEETQYF.

The chain joins TRBV5-1 to TRBJ1-1; maybe TRBD1 (5 bases). Germline CDR1 and CDR2: SGHRS and YFSETQ. The CDR3 has 13 amino acids. The germline V and J ends were trimmed by 4 bases and 2 bases, with 9 bases remaining between them. The CDR3 is CASSQGHNTEAFF. In nucleotides, the CDR3 is TGCGCCAGCAGCCAAGGACACAACACTGAAGCTTTCTTT.

The chain couples TRBV7-3 to TRBJ2-2, with 9 bases matching TRBD2. The trim removed 5 bases at V and 7 bases at J, leaving 5 bases unmatched. The CDR3 is 14 amino acids. Germline assignment: CDR1 SGHTA and CDR2 FQGTGA. CDR3 in amino acids: CASSILAGGGELFF. The CDR3 DNA reads as TGTGCCAGCAGCATACTAGCGGGTGGCGGGGAGCTGTTTTTT.

The rearrangement links TRBV10-3 to TRBJ2-2, with 8 bases lining up with TRBD1. Germline V CDR1 and CDR2: ENHRY, SYGVKD. V lost 3 bases, J lost 7 bases, and 4 bases stayed unmatched. This CDR3 region has 14 residues. The CDR3 coding sequence is TGTGCCATCAGTGACAGGGGGCGCATCGGGGAGCTGTTTTTT. The encoded protein is CAISDRGRIGELFF.

J is TRBJ2-7 and V is TRBV4-3; D might be TRBD1 (6 bases). Trimming took off 2 bases at V and 3 bases at J, with 11 bases between the two ends. There are 14 residues in the CDR3. Germline CDR1 and CDR2: LGHNA and YSLEER. CDR3 sequence reads: CASSQQQGDYEQYF. DNA for the CDR3: TGCGCCAGCAGCCAACAACAGGGAGACTACGAGCAGTACTTC.

This chain joins TRBV19 and TRBJ2-3, with TRBD2 matching 7 bases. The CDR3 runs to 14 residues. V shed 8 bases and J 1 base; nucleotides not matched to a gene: 6. The V gene's germline CDR1 is LNHDA and CDR2 SQIVND (reference sequence). The CDR3 here is CASRRLAGTDTQYF. The CDR3 nucleotides are TGTGCCAGTCGCCGTCTAGCGGGCACAGATACGCAGTATTTT.

The V call is TRBV7-9, the J call TRBJ1-5; D is possibly TRBD1 (5 bases). CDR1 and CDR2 from the germline V gene are SEHNR and FQNEAQ (reference sequence). The CDR3 runs to 13 residues. The V and J ends lost 5 bases and 5 bases respectively, with 10 bases between them. The CDR3 DNA is TGTGCCAGCAGCCAGGGAGGGGATCAGCCCCAGCATTTT. As protein: CASSQGGDQPQHF.

The rearrangement uses TRBV11-3 and TRBJ1-1, with D unresolved. Per the germline V gene, CDR1 is SGHNT and CDR2 is YENEEA. The CDR3 loop spans 13 amino acids. The germline V and J ends were trimmed by 1 base and 3 bases, with 6 bases remaining between them. CDR3 DNA sequence: TGTGCCAGCAGCTTAGGCTATCACACTGAAGCTTTCTTT. Amino acid sequence: CASSLGYHTEAFF.

This clone was observed once. The CDR3 DNA follows: TGTGCCATCAGTGATTCCGGGACTAGCGGGATCGGGGAGCTGTTTTTT. It codes for CAISDSGTSGIGELFF. J is TRBJ2-2 and V is TRBV10-3, with 13 nucleotides matching TRBD2. The ends lost 3 bases at V and 7 bases at J; junction bases unmatched: 5. Looked up from germline, CDR1 is ENHRY and CDR2 is SYGVKD. The CDR3 spans 16 residues.

The chain uses TRBV27 and TRBJ2-3; 8 bases map to TRBD1. The V segment lost 4 bases and the J segment 4 bases; nucleotides outside the gene matches: 7. CDR1 is MNHEY and CDR2 is SMNVEV in the germline V gene (reference sequence). The CDR3 has 15 amino acids. In DNA form, the CDR3 reads TGTGCCAGCAGTTATGGCAGGGGGCTTGCAGATACGCAGTATTTT. Residues: CASSYGRGLADTQYF.

With respect to this clone: One end of the junction varies from germline; a read error may be responsible. V is TRBV5-1 and J is TRBJ2-5, with 10 bases identical to TRBD2. CDR1 is SGHRS, CDR2 YFSETQ, per germline. This CDR3 contains 13 residues. The CDR3 is CATSGGGGEAQYF. The CDR3 DNA sequence: TGCGCCACCAGCGGGGGGGGAGGAGAGGCCCAGTACTTC.

This clone occurred a few times. The chain couples TRBV6-6 to TRBJ1-5; D is perhaps TRBD1 (6 bases). CDR1 is MNHNY, CDR2 SVGAGI, per germline (reference sequence). The CDR3 contains 16 residues. V was pared by 8 bases and J by 4 bases, with 21 bases between. CDR3 DNA sequence: TGTGCCAGCCAACCTTCGCGGGGGCTTTGGAATCAGCCCCAGCATTTT. It encodes CASQPSRGLWNQPQHF.

The CDR3 loop is CASSQFSGGAYNEQFF. DNA of the CDR3: TGCGCCAGCAGCCAATTTAGCGGGGGGGCATACAATGAGCAGTTCTTC. The chain employs TRBV4-3 and TRBJ2-1; 11 nucleotides match TRBD2. There are 16 residues in the CDR3. Looked up from germline, CDR1 is LGHNA and CDR2 is YSLEER. J was trimmed by 4 bases and V by 2 bases; bases with no gene match: 4.

The J gene is TRBJ2-5, the V gene TRBV5-1; 11 bases line up with TRBD1. Germline CDR1 is SGHRS and CDR2 is YFSETQ. There are 14 residues in the CDR3. J was trimmed by 5 bases and V by 4 bases; bases with no gene match: 4. The CDR3 is CASSLGQGAETQYF. The DNA for the CDR3 is TGCGCCAGCAGCCTAGGACAGGGGGCGGAGACCCAGTACTTC.

This clone was seen a few times. V is TRBV11-2 and J is TRBJ2-7; maybe TRBD2 (6 bases). From germline, CDR1 is SGHAT and CDR2 FQNNGV. With 3 bases removed from V and 6 bases from J, the gap between germline ends came to 12 bases. The CDR3 is 13 amino acids. The CDR3 nucleotides read TGTGCCAGCAGCTTCTCCGACGGGGGCGAGCAGTACTTC. It is translated as CASSFSDGGEQYF.

The V and J genes are TRBV5-1 and TRBJ2-5, with a weak D call TRBD1 (6 bases). From germline, CDR1 is SGHRS and CDR2 YFSETQ. The CDR3 loop spans 15 amino acids. V dropped 0 bases and J dropped 5 bases, with 14 bases sitting between them. The CDR3 sequence is CASSLASGEGETQYF. In nucleotides, the CDR3 is TGCGCCAGCAGCTTGGCCTCAGGGGAAGGGGAGACCCAGTACTTC.

The chain has TRBV28 and TRBJ1-2; 8 bases are a match to TRBD1. With 5 bases clipped from V and 7 bases from J, the junction kept 9 bases outside the gene matches. The CDR3 spans 14 residues. Germline loops: CDR1 MDHEN, CDR2 SYDVKM. In DNA, the CDR3 is TGTGCCAGCAGTCCGGGACAGGCCAGACTTGGCTACACCTTC. Its protein is CASSPGQARLGYTF.